This T cell receptor beta chain was obtained from a study of regulatory T cells in long-lasting Graves disease. Broader study findings: Persistent patients shared more public clonotypes (around 2,500) than newly diagnosed patients (966).

Building of the TCR beta libraries involved iRepertoire HTBI primers and Arm-PCR of CDR3 regions. TCRdb re-called the multiplex PCR reads with MiXCR, one entry per CDR3 protein. The sample has hundreds of thousands of distinct CDR3 sequences, about 30% seen once. With respect to this clonotype: The antigen remains unidentified.

Time point reported: persistent/refractory GD, antithyroid drugs over 5 years with positive TRAb. PBMC RNA was the source of the TCR library. Here the sequenced sample was peripheral blood mononuclear cells (PBMCs), taken when the disease was refractory, from a patient treated with antithyroid drugs. The TCR comes from a female donor with Graves disease.

CDR3 nucleotides: TGCGCCAGCAGCACCGACAGTCACACGGAGGGCTACACCTTC. It codes for CASSTDSHTEGYTF. The J gene is TRBJ1-2, the V gene TRBV5-1, with a possible D match to TRBD1 (5 bases). Germline loops: CDR1 SGHRS, CDR2 YFSETQ. The V gene lost 4 bases and the J gene lost 8 bases, with 18 bases spanning the gap. This CDR3 contains 14 residues. Full variable domain (outside the CDR3, taken from reference TRBV5-1 and TRBJ1-2): KAGVTQTPRYLIKTRGQQVTLSCSPISGHRSVSWYQQTPGQGLQFLFEYFSETQRNKGNFPGRFSGRQFSNSRSEMNVSTLELGDSALYLCASSTDSHTEGYTFGSGTRLTVV.